This TCR beta chain appears in the sequencing data of a study of radiotherapy plus CTLA-4 blockade in lung cancer. Study-wide results and limits: Some TCR clones had been derived from tumors. These clones expanded in peripheral blood after radiotherapy plus ipilimumab.

The CDR3 totals 15 residues. With 3 bases removed from V and 0 bases from J, the gap between germline ends came to 9 bases. Germline lookup yields CDR1 LNHDA and CDR2 SQIVND (reference sequence). Sequencing was performed with immunoSEQ multiplex PCR; in TCRdb, only in-frame clones are kept and a portion is missing. The repertoire consists of under 50,000 clones, with approximately 86% occurring once and the leading ten covering 22%. To note about this clone: Its antigen is undetermined.

The genes are TRBV19 and TRBJ2-1; a weak D match, TRBD2 (5 bases). The sequence was collected from a human donor with non-small cell lung cancer whose response to radiotherapy plus ipilimumab could not be evaluated. The sample here was peripheral blood, taken from a patient treated with radiotherapy plus ipilimumab. CDR3 region: CASSIRGISYNEQFF. DNA for the CDR3: TGTGCCAGTAGTATTAGAGGGATCTCCTACAATGAGCAGTTCTTC.